A single sample gave rise to the 21 T cell receptor beta chains below, sequenced in a study of T cell changes during pregnancy in multiple sclerosis. Libraries were prepared by immunoSEQ multiplex PCR; TCRdb keeps only in-frame clonotypes and omits some of them. The data contain around 48,000 clones, around 90% of them singletons. The sequencing here drew on CD4+ T cells from peripheral blood mononuclear cells, taken in the second trimester of pregnancy. These receptors were taken from a female donor with multiple sclerosis, enrolled in a pregnancy study.

The rearrangement joins TRBV4-3 to TRBJ2-1; D unclear. CDR1 LGHNA and CDR2 YSLEER come from the germline V gene. The germline V and J ends were trimmed by 0 bases and 5 bases, with 5 bases remaining between them. CDR3 size: 13 residues. CDR3 in amino acids: CASSQEGHNEQFF. CDR3 DNA sequence: TGCGCCAGCAGCCAAGAGGGCCACAATGAGCAGTTCTTC.

The V and J genes are TRBV19 and TRBJ1-5, with D perhaps TRBD1 (6 bases). Germline assignment: CDR1 LNHDA and CDR2 SQIVND (reference sequence). The V and J ends lost 4 bases and 2 bases respectively, with 18 bases between them. The CDR3 runs to 17 residues. The CDR3 sequence is CASSTRDNKAGNQPQHF. Here the CDR3 DNA reads TGTGCCAGTAGTACCAGGGACAACAAAGCAGGCAATCAGCCCCAGCATTTT.

V usage is TRBV19 and J usage is TRBJ1-3; TRBD1 agrees at 7 bases. V dropped 8 bases and J dropped 2; count of bases not matched to a gene: 9. CDR1 is LNHDA, CDR2 SQIVND, per germline (reference sequence). The CDR3 runs 15 residues. This CDR3 reads CASWWTGGTGNTIYF. DNA for the CDR3: TGTGCCAGTTGGTGGACAGGAGGCACTGGAAACACCATATATTTT. The full variable domain, rest sourced from reference TRBV19 and TRBJ1-3, is DGGITQSPKYLFRKEGQNVTLSCEQNLNHDAMYWYRQDPGQGLRLIYYSQIVNDFQKGDIAEGYSVSREKKESFPLTVTSAQKNPTAFYLCASWWTGGTGNTIYFGEGSWLTVV.

The V gene is TRBV30, the J gene TRBJ1-6; no firm D call. V was trimmed by 0 bases and J by 3 bases, leaving 12 bases between them. Germline-derived CDR1 and CDR2 are GTSNPN and SVGIG (reference sequence). This CDR3 comprises 16 residues. This chain's CDR3 is CAWSVTNQNYNSPLHF. CDR3 nucleotides: TGTGCCTGGAGTGTCACAAACCAGAACTATAATTCACCCCTCCACTTT.

This chain uses TRBV5-4 with TRBJ2-2; 7 bases are a match to TRBD1. The CDR3 loop spans 16 amino acids. Germline trimming cut 0 bases from V and 3 bases from J; bases unmatched to any gene: 5. CDR1 SGHNT and CDR2 YYREEE come from the germline V gene (reference sequence). The CDR3 DNA sequence: TGTGCCAGCAGCTTGGGTAGGGGGCGCGACACCGGGGAGCTGTTTTTT. Residues: CASSLGRGRDTGELFF.

This rearrangement joins TRBV4-3 to TRBJ2-1; TRBD1 matches at 8 bases. This CDR3 contains 17 residues. The ends lost 4 bases at V and 0 bases at J; junction bases unmatched: 8. CDR1 LGHNA and CDR2 YSLEER come from the germline V gene. The DNA of the CDR3 is TGCGCCAGCAGCCCGACTATCACAGGGGGCTCCTACAATGAGCAGTTCTTC. Amino acids: CASSPTITGGSYNEQFF.

This sequence joins TRBV14 and TRBJ1-2, with a weak D call TRBD1 (5 bases). Germline loops: CDR1 SGHDN, CDR2 FVKESK. The V and J ends lost 1 base and 0 bases respectively, with 9 bases between them. The CDR3 extends over 15 amino acids. The CDR3 DNA reads TGTGCCAGCAGCCAAGCTGCAGGGACTAACTATGGCTACACCTTC. Protein product: CASSQAAGTNYGYTF.

The chain carries TRBV6-6 and TRBJ1-1; the D is unclear. This CDR3 spans 13 amino acids. Germline loops: CDR1 MNHNY, CDR2 SVGAGI (reference sequence). V dropped 2 bases and J dropped 1 base, with 5 bases sitting between them. As DNA, the CDR3 is TGTGCCAGCAGTTACACGGGGAACACTGAAGCTTTCTTT. It specifies CASSYTGNTEAFF.

The V and J genes are TRBV6-1 and TRBJ2-1; a possible D gene is TRBD2 (6 bases). The CDR3 covers 12 residues. V was pared by 6 bases and J by 8 bases, with 11 bases between. Germline V gene sequence: CDR1 MNHNS, CDR2 SASEGT. The CDR3 DNA follows: TGTGCCAGCAGCCCGCTAGCGTATGAGCAGTTCTTC. Protein product: CASSPLAYEQFF.

This clone appeared once. The chain uses TRBV29-1 and TRBJ1-4, with no clear D. The CDR3 is 11 amino acids. The germline CDR1 and CDR2 sequences are SQVTM and ANQGSEA. V lost 6 bases and J lost 7, with 9 bases in between. CDR3 nucleotides: TGCAGCGTAGCTATAACTGAAAAACTGTTTTTT. Its translation: CSVAITEKLFF. The full variable domain, its missing parts supplied by reference TRBV29-1 and TRBJ1-4, is SAVISQKPSRDICQRGTSLTIQCQVDSQVTMMFWYRQQPGQSLTLIATANQGSEATYESGFVIDKFPISRPNLTFSTLTVSNMSPEDSSIYLCSVAITEKLFFGSGTQLSVL.

This sequence joins TRBV27 and TRBJ2-7; D might be TRBD2 (6 bases). The length of the CDR3 is 15 residues. Trimming took off 1 base at V and 9 bases at J, with 19 bases between the two ends. From germline, CDR1 is MNHEY and CDR2 SMNVEV (reference sequence). The CDR3 reads CASSLYPGASTRQYF. CDR3 DNA sequence: TGTGCCAGCAGTTTATATCCGGGAGCCTCTACGAGGCAGTACTTC.

The gene calls are TRBV28 and TRBJ1-4; D is perhaps TRBD1 (6 bases). The CDR3 consists of 15 residues. Germline V lookup: CDR1 MDHEN, CDR2 SYDVKM. The V and J ends lost 1 base and 7 bases respectively, with 13 bases between them. CDR3 loop: CASSLSQGRSEKLFF. DNA of the CDR3: TGTGCCAGCAGTTTATCCCAGGGGCGGAGTGAAAAACTGTTTTTT.

The gene calls are TRBV5-4 and TRBJ2-1; 7 bases are a match to TRBD2. CDR1 SGHNT and CDR2 YYREEE come from the germline V gene (reference sequence). The CDR3 loop spans 15 amino acids. Germline trimming cut 3 bases from V and 3 bases from J; bases unmatched to any gene: 6. In DNA, the CDR3 is TGTGCCAGCAGCTCCGGGACTACGATCTACAATGAGCAGTTCTTC. This encodes CASSSGTTIYNEQFF.

This clone was detected once. The chain has TRBV7-9 and TRBJ2-7, with D unresolved. From germline, CDR1 is SEHNR and CDR2 FQNEAQ (reference sequence). Trimming took off 1 base at V and 0 bases at J, with 7 bases between the two ends. This CDR3 spans 14 amino acids. In nucleotides, the CDR3 is TGTGCCAGCAGCTTAGACAGAATCTCCTACGAGCAGTACTTC. Protein sequence: CASSLDRISYEQYF.

CDR3 amino acids: CASSVGQGGTDTQYF. Here the CDR3 DNA reads TGTGCCAGCAGCGTCGGACAGGGAGGCACAGATACGCAGTATTTT. The V gene is TRBV9, the J gene TRBJ2-3, with 8 bases that match TRBD1. The CDR3 has 15 residues. V dropped 2 bases and J dropped 1; count of bases not matched to a gene: 3. Germline CDR1 is SGDLS and CDR2 is YYNGEE.

This clone was recorded only once. The chain carries TRBV25-1 and TRBJ2-1; D uncertain. The CDR3 loop spans 12 amino acids. Germline V CDR1 and CDR2: MGHDK, SYGVNS. V was cut by 4 bases and J by 9 bases, with 10 bases left in between. The CDR3 here is CASSAYTGEQFF. As DNA, the CDR3 is TGTGCCAGCAGTGCCTATACGGGTGAGCAGTTCTTC.

The V gene is TRBV2, the J gene TRBJ1-5; possibly TRBD1 for D (6 bases). The CDR3 is 13 amino acids. Trimming left V 4 bases short and J 3 bases short, with 7 bases between. CDR1 and CDR2 (germline): SNHLY, FYNNEI. CDR3 coding DNA: TGTGCCAGCAGTGGGACAGACAATCAGCCCCAGCATTTT. As protein: CASSGTDNQPQHF.

The chain combines TRBV11-2 with TRBJ1-2; the D is unclear. The CDR3 runs to 13 residues. The V gene lost 4 bases and the J gene lost 0 bases, with 6 bases spanning the gap. Germline V gene data show CDR1 as SGHAT and CDR2 as FQNNGV. The chain's CDR3 is CASSSSANYGYTF. CDR3 DNA: TGTGCCAGCAGCTCCTCAGCTAACTATGGCTACACCTTC.

This clone was seen just once. V and J are TRBV28 and TRBJ2-1; possible D gene TRBD2, 6 bases. The CDR3 contains 13 residues. Germline V lookup: CDR1 MDHEN, CDR2 SYDVKM. Trimming removed 8 bases from V and 4 bases from J, with 12 bases in between. The CDR3 DNA reads TGTGCCAGCCAGGGTAGCGGATACAATGAGCAGTTCTTC. This gives the protein CASQGSGYNEQFF. Based on the CDR3 plus reference TRBV28 and TRBJ2-1, the full variable domain is DVKVTQSSRYLVKRTGEKVFLECVQDMDHENMFWYRQDPGLGLRLIYFSYDVKMKEKGDIPEGYSVSREKKERFSLILESASTNQTSMYLCASQGSGYNEQFFGPGTRLTVL.

The chain uses TRBV19 and TRBJ2-7; 12 bases map to TRBD2. The trim removed 4 bases at V and 4 bases at J, leaving 8 bases unmatched. The CDR3 length is 16 residues. From germline, CDR1 is LNHDA and CDR2 SQIVND (reference sequence). The CDR3 DNA is TGTGCCAGTAGTACGTGGAGCACTAGCGGGAGGTACGAGCAGTACTTC. It is translated as CASSTWSTSGRYEQYF.

This sequence joins TRBV7-2 and TRBJ2-7, with 8 bases matching TRBD2. Germline V lookup: CDR1 SGHTA, CDR2 FQGNSA. The trim removed 2 bases at V and 2 bases at J, leaving 14 bases unmatched. This CDR3 has 18 amino acids. DNA of the CDR3: TGTGCCAGCAGCTTAACTGGCCCTCCGCGGGAGGTAACCTACGAGCAGTACTTC. It is translated as CASSLTGPPREVTYEQYF.